This TCR beta chain stems from a study of blood T cells in healthy people across ages. The wider study: Per two T cells, about one barcoded beta molecule was captured through template switching. Notes on the study in general: Per million T cells, TCR beta diversity dropped roughly linearly as age increased. PBMCs were not sorted, which prevented a conclusive comparison of naive versus antigen-experienced cells.

The CDR3 runs to 13 residues. Germline CDR1 and CDR2: DFQATT and SNEGSKA (reference sequence). With 3 bases removed from V and 6 bases from J, the gap between germline ends came to 11 bases. As for this clonotype: Antigen: not known.

Using a J-beta primer mix together with a sample-barcoded 5' primer, a second PCR was run for roughly 6 to 11 cycles. TCRdb used MiXCR to reprocess the 5' RACE reads, holding one entry per CDR3 protein. The repertoire holds approximately 770,000 distinct CDR3 sequences, with 58% as singletons. Sample: blood. This TCR came from a man under 40 in good health. The chain is built from TRBV20-1 and TRBJ1-4; D is uncertain. The CDR3 sequence is CSASIGSYEKLFF. CDR3 sequence (DNA): TGCAGTGCTAGTATCGGGAGCTATGAAAAACTGTTTTTT.